Each of the 17 T cell receptor beta chains below was sequenced from the same sample in a study of vaccination and CD4 T cells after COVID-19. Their cognate antigens are unknown. Treatment described: roughly 11-day PBMC culture with coronavirus spike peptide pools or control peptides (ViraFEST assay). Cultured CD4+ T cell DNA was sequenced using the Oncomine TCR Beta short-read assay. TCRdb reprocessed the PCR reads with MiXCR, giving one entry per CDR3 protein. The table shows around 20,000 distinct CDR3 sequences, with around 44% occurring only once. The sequencing used CD4+ T cells from blood, cultured in vitro, collected before SARS-CoV-2 vaccination. The origin of the receptors is a human donor who had recovered from COVID-19.

This clonotype was seen a few times. The rearrangement joins TRBV5-4 to TRBJ2-7; the D gene is possibly TRBD2 (6 bases). The germline V and J ends were trimmed by 4 bases and 4 bases, with 18 bases remaining between them. Per germline, CDR1 SGHNT and CDR2 YYREEE (reference sequence). This CDR3 spans 15 amino acids. CDR3 DNA: TGTGCCAGCAGCGGCCCCGGGGGTCTCCAATACGAGCAGTACTTC. Translation gives CASSGPGGLQYEQYF.

This sequence joins TRBV7-8 and TRBJ2-3; 14 bases are shared with TRBD2. V was clipped by 5 bases and J by 7 bases; unmatched bases: 8. Germline V gives CDR1 SGHVS, CDR2 FQNEAQ. The CDR3 loop spans 16 amino acids. The CDR3 nucleotides are TGTGCCAGCAGCCACCCGGGACTAGCGGGGGAAAATACGCAGTATTTT. Protein sequence: CASSHPGLAGENTQYF.

This clonotype was detected a few times. The chain joins TRBV6-1 to TRBJ2-1; 7 bases are a match to TRBD1. Germline CDR1 MNHNS, CDR2 SASEGT. Trimming at V came to 4 bases and at J to 9 bases, leaving 6 bases not matched to a gene. CDR3 length: 13 residues. CDR3 nucleotide sequence: TGTGCCAGCAGTGGACAGGGTTTTGGTGAGCAGTTCTTC. Translating gives CASSGQGFGEQFF.

The rearrangement links TRBV7-2 to TRBJ2-1, with D tentatively TRBD2 (5 bases). This CDR3 has 14 amino acids. Germline V gene data show CDR1 as SGHTA and CDR2 as FQGNSA. The ends were cut back, 4 bases at V and 7 bases at J, with 14 bases in the middle. The CDR3 sequence is CASSSPGGWNEQFF. The CDR3 DNA reads as TGTGCCAGCAGCTCACCGGGCGGGTGGAATGAGCAGTTCTTC. The complete variable domain, with remaining parts taken from reference TRBV7-2 and TRBJ2-1, reads GAGVSQSPSNKVTEKGKDVELRCDPISGHTALYWYRQSLGQGLEFLIYFQGNSAPDKSGLPSDRFSAERTGGSVSTLTIQRTQQEDSAVYLCASSSPGGWNEQFFGPGTRLTVL.

The table lists this clonotype with a few counts. This chain links TRBV6-5 with TRBJ1-1; TRBD1 might be the D (5 bases). With 3 bases removed from V and 1 base from J, the gap between germline ends came to 12 bases. The CDR3 spans 15 residues. CDR1 MNHEY and CDR2 SVGAGI come from the germline V gene. The CDR3, as DNA: TGTGCCAGCAGTTATTGGGGCAGGGCGAACACTGAAGCTTTCTTT. Protein sequence: CASSYWGRANTEAFF.

This clonotype was counted a few times. The rearrangement links TRBV6-1 to TRBJ1-2, with unresolved D. Between the trimmed V and J ends, which lost 6 bases and 0 bases, there was a span of 20 bases. Germline V gene data show CDR1 as MNHNS and CDR2 as SASEGT. The CDR3 loop spans 17 amino acids. CDR3 amino acids: CASSSSRAVSSNYGYTF. The CDR3 DNA is TGTGCCAGCAGCTCCAGTAGGGCGGTCAGTTCTAACTATGGCTACACCTTC.

The V and J genes are TRBV6-5 and TRBJ1-2; a possible D gene is TRBD1 (6 bases). The germline CDR1 and CDR2 sequences are MNHEY and SVGAGI. The ends were cut back, 4 bases at V and 3 bases at J, with 12 bases in the middle. The CDR3 sequence is 14 residues long. The CDR3 spells CASSSGTRDYGYTF. The CDR3 DNA follows: TGTGCCAGCAGTTCGGGGACACGGGACTATGGCTACACCTTC.

This rearrangement joins TRBV7-2 to TRBJ2-3; D gene unclear. Germline V lookup: CDR1 SGHTA, CDR2 FQGNSA. The CDR3 is made up of 14 amino acids. The V end lost 2 bases, the J end lost 1 base, and 7 bases lay between the germline ends. CDR3 in DNA: TGTGCCAGCAGCTTAAGGAGTGGCACAGATACGCAGTATTTT. Translation gives CASSLRSGTDTQYF. The whole variable domain, filled in from reference TRBV7-2 and TRBJ2-3, reads GAGVSQSPSNKVTEKGKDVELRCDPISGHTALYWYRQSLGQGLEFLIYFQGNSAPDKSGLPSDRFSAERTGGSVSTLTIQRTQQEDSAVYLCASSLRSGTDTQYFGPGTRLTVL.

The chain combines TRBV30 with TRBJ1-1; D gene unclear. The CDR3 runs 11 residues. V lost 3 bases, J lost 2 bases, and 4 bases lay in between. The germline V gene has CDR1 GTSNPN and CDR2 SVGIG (reference sequence). For the CDR3, the DNA is TGTGCCTGGAGCGACAACACTGAAGCTTTCTTT. Its translation is CAWSDNTEAFF. Looking up the rest from reference TRBV30 and TRBJ1-1 gives the full variable domain: SQTIHQWPATLVQPVGSPLSLECTVEGTSNPNLYWYRQAAGRGLQLLFYSVGIGQISSEVPQNLSASRPQDRQFILSSKKLLLSDSGFYLCAWSDNTEAFFGQGTRLTVV.

This clonotype was observed a few times. The rearrangement joins TRBV20-1 to TRBJ1-5; no clear D. The V end was cut by 1 base, the J end by 0 bases, with 10 bases between. This CDR3 spans 15 amino acids. Germline assignment: CDR1 DFQATT and CDR2 SNEGSKA (reference sequence). Written as DNA, the CDR3 is TGCAGTGCTAGAGCCCACCGAGGTAGCAATCAGCCCCAGCATTTT. This sequence encodes CSARAHRGSNQPQHF.

To note about this clonotype: Its ends do not fully match the called genes, so a read error is possible. This chain links TRBV2 with TRBJ1-5; the match to TRBD1 covers 7 bases. The CDR3 loop spans 13 amino acids. From germline, CDR1 is SNHLY and CDR2 FYNNEI. Here the CDR3 DNA reads TGTACCAGCAGTGAACCCCGACAGGGCCCGCAGCATTTT. Protein sequence: CTSSEPRQGPQHF.

The chain is built from TRBV5-5 and TRBJ1-5, with unresolved D. This CDR3 is 14 amino acids long. Germline V gene data show CDR1 as SGHKS and CDR2 as YYEKEE (reference sequence). Trimming cost V 0 bases and J 4 bases, with 8 bases left between them. CDR3 coding DNA: TGTGCCAGCAGCTTGGCCAAGGAGAATCAGCCCCAGCATTTT. Protein product: CASSLAKENQPQHF.

In its sample, this clonotype was seen a few times. The rearrangement links TRBV12-3 or TRBV12-4 to TRBJ1-2; D may be TRBD1 (5 bases). CDR3 length: 14 amino acids. Between the trimmed V and J ends, which lost 1 base and 8 bases, there was a span of 14 bases. As DNA, the CDR3 is TGTGCCAGCAGTTTAGGGGCGCGGCGGGACGGCTACACCTTC. Amino acid sequence: CASSLGARRDGYTF.

The J gene is TRBJ1-1, the V gene TRBV18, with TRBD1 matching over 7 bases. The V gene end was trimmed by 2 bases and the J gene end by 0 bases; junction bases not matched to a gene: 6. The CDR3 extends over 16 amino acids. CDR1 and CDR2 (germline): KGHSH, LQKENI. CDR3 nucleotide sequence: TGTGCCAGCTCACCAAGTCCCCAGGGGGTGAACACTGAAGCTTTCTTT. Protein: CASSPSPQGVNTEAFF.

This chain connects TRBV15 to TRBJ2-7; 9 positions agree with TRBD1. Per germline, CDR1 LNHNV and CDR2 YYDKDF (reference sequence). The ends lost 2 bases at V and 7 bases at J; junction bases unmatched: 9. CDR3 size: 15 residues. The CDR3 coding sequence is TGTGCCACCAGCAGACCCGGGACAGGGACCGGAGAGCAGTACTTC. Its translation is CATSRPGTGTGEQYF.

This clonotype has only a few counts. The genes are TRBV20-1 and TRBJ1-6, with 8 bases matching TRBD1. The CDR3 loop spans 15 amino acids. Germline CDR1 is DFQATT and CDR2 is SNEGSKA (reference sequence). Trimming took 6 bases from V and 8 from J; bases not matched to a gene: 12. CDR3 residues: CSAPNGQGVYSPLHF. The CDR3 nucleotides read TGCAGTGCCCCGAACGGACAGGGTGTATATTCACCCCTCCACTTT.

This clonotype was seen only a few times. The chain couples TRBV24-1 to TRBJ2-3; D is unresolved. CDR3 length equals 13 residues. Trimming shortened V by 4 bases and J by 2 bases, and 6 bases separated the two germline ends. The germline gives CDR1 KGHDR, CDR2 SFDVKD. CDR3 in DNA: TGTGCCACCAGTGAGGGCTCCACAGATACGCAGTATTTT. This gives the protein CATSEGSTDTQYF.